This note documents a single T cell receptor (beta chain) sequence. This sample was included in a study of beta chain features in type 1 diabetes. This CDR3 has 17 residues. Unmatched junction bases numbered 14, after V lost 2 bases and J lost 4 bases. The germline gives CDR1 SGHRS, CDR2 YFSETQ. Expressed TCRB transcripts were sequenced because the isolated RNA had all been reverse transcribed beforehand. Using immunoSEQ multiplex PCR, the repertoire was profiled, and TCRdb retains in-frame clones only, with some absent. The sample consists of tens of thousands of clones, around a third of them appearing once.

The clonotype was recovered from a woman aged 18-30 years in good health. The sample consisted of stem cell memory CD4+ T cells from blood. This sequence joins TRBV5-1 and TRBJ2-5, with 7 bases matching TRBD1. In DNA, the CDR3 is TGCGCCAGCAGCTTAGATGGGACAGCGCCTGGCCGAGAGACCCAGTACTTC. Protein product: CASSLDGTAPGRETQYF.